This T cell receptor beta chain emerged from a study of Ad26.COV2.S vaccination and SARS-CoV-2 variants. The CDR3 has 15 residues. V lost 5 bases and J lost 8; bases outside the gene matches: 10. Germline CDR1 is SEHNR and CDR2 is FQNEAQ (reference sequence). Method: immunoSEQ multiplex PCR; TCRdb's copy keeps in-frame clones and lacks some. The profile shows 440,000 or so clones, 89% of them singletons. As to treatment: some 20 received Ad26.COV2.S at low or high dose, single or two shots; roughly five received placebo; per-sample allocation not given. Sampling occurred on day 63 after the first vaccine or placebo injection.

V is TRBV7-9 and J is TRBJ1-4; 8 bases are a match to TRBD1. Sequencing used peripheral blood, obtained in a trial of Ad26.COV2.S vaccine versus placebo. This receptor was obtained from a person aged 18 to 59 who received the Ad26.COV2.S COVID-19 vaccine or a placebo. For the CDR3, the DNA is TGTGCCAGCAGCACGCCGGGACAGGTTAAGGAAAAACTGTTTTTT. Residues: CASSTPGQVKEKLFF.